These 32 T cell receptor beta chains share one sample of origin, sequenced in a study of identical twins. MiXCR, run by TCRdb on the 5' RACE reads, gives a single entry per CDR3 protein. The sample records 210,000 or so distinct CDR3 sequences, 15% to 20% being singletons. These data were likewise used in another study, on T cells expressing NK-cell markers.

Sequencing used CD8+ T cells sorted from blood. The receptors derive from a woman in her late teens or twenties in good health.

This chain connects TRBV9 to TRBJ2-5; D possibly corresponds to TRBD2 (6 bases). Trimming shortened V by 7 bases and J by 2 bases, and 12 bases separated the two germline ends. CDR3 length: 13 amino acids. CDR1 and CDR2 from the germline V gene are SGDLS and YYNGEE. CDR3 in amino acids: CASGGGLQETQYF. DNA for the CDR3: TGTGCCAGCGGGGGAGGACTACAAGAGACCCAGTACTTC.

This clonotype was seen only a few times. The rearrangement joins TRBV20-1 to TRBJ2-5, with D tentatively TRBD1 (6 bases). Deletions cut 1 base from V and 5 bases from J, with 17 bases between. This CDR3 contains 15 residues. Germline V CDR1 and CDR2: DFQATT, SNEGSKA (reference sequence). The CDR3 DNA reads TGCAGTGCTAGAGGGTGGGGGCGTTTGGGGGAGACCCAGTACTTC. Residues: CSARGWGRLGETQYF.

The table lists this clonotype with many counts. V usage is TRBV12-3 or TRBV12-4 and J usage is TRBJ2-3, with D perhaps matching TRBD2 (6 bases). This CDR3 contains 15 residues. V lost 6 bases and J 3 bases, leaving 16 bases between the germline ends. The CDR3: CASSVGGIGTDTQYF. CDR3 in DNA: TGTGCCAGCAGCGTCGGAGGGATCGGGACAGATACGCAGTATTTT.

This clonotype was recorded a few times. The CDR3 region has the DNA TGTGCCAGCGGGGCAGGGGCGCCCAATGAGCAGTTCTTC. Protein: CASGAGAPNEQFF. J is TRBJ2-1 and V is TRBV12-3 or TRBV12-4; D might be TRBD1 (6 bases). With 8 bases removed from V and 6 bases from J, the gap between germline ends came to 14 bases. CDR3 length: 13 amino acids.

The V and J genes are TRBV20-1 and TRBJ2-7; possible D gene TRBD2, 5 bases. The V end was cut by 3 bases, the J end by 0 bases, with 12 bases between. The germline V gene has CDR1 DFQATT and CDR2 SNEGSKA (reference sequence). This CDR3 region has 14 residues. The CDR3 bases are TGCAGTGCTAGGAGCGGCTTTGGCTCCTACGAGCAGTACTTC. Residues: CSARSGFGSYEQYF.

The chain has TRBV10-2 and TRBJ2-5; D gene uncertain. Trimming shortened V by 3 bases and J by 4 bases, and 6 bases separated the two germline ends. Germline V gives CDR1 WSHSY, CDR2 SAAADI. This CDR3 has 12 amino acids. The CDR3, as DNA: TGCGCCAGCAGTGACTCTCCAGAGACCCAGTACTTC. Protein: CASSDSPETQYF.

This clonotype showed up many times. J is TRBJ1-1 and V is TRBV13; D possibly corresponds to TRBD1 (6 bases). The CDR3 spans 14 residues. In germline, CDR1 is PRHDT, CDR2 FYEKMQ (reference sequence). V was shortened by 0 bases and J by 10 bases, with 15 bases between the two germline ends. CDR3 bases: TGTGCCAGCAGCTTAGGCCGGACAGCCTCGGGAGCTTTCTTT. Amino acid sequence: CASSLGRTASGAFF. Complete variable domain (other parts from reference TRBV13 and TRBJ1-1): AAGVIQSPRHLIKEKRETATLKCYPIPRHDTVYWYQQGPGQDPQFLISFYEKMQSDKGSIPDRFSAQQFSDYHSELNMSSLELGDSALYFCASSLGRTASGAFFGQGTRLTVV.

The chain carries TRBV12-3 or TRBV12-4 and TRBJ2-1; either TRBD1 or TRBD2 may supply D (5 bases each). The V end was cut by 6 bases, the J end by 3 bases, with 18 bases between. CDR3 length equals 16 residues. The CDR3 loop reads CASRPSEGTDYNEQFF. CDR3 sequence (DNA): TGTGCCAGCAGACCCAGTGAGGGGACGGACTACAATGAGCAGTTCTTC.

This clonotype turned up a few times. The rearrangement joins TRBV12-5 to TRBJ1-6; perhaps TRBD1 as D (5 bases). Germline V CDR1 and CDR2: LGHNT, FRNRAP. The V end was cut by 9 bases, the J end by 2 bases, with 11 bases between. This CDR3 region has 14 residues. CDR3 DNA: TGTGCTAGCTCGGGGGTCGCCTATAATTCACCCCTCCACTTT. Amino acid sequence: CASSGVAYNSPLHF.

This chain links TRBV27 with TRBJ1-5; TRBD1 matches at 9 bases. The CDR3 totals 13 residues. V shed 7 bases, J shed 7 bases, and the junction held 5 bases outside the gene matches. Germline loops: CDR1 MNHEY, CDR2 SMNVEV (reference sequence). The CDR3 coding sequence is TGTGCCAGCACTGGGACAGGGAACCAGCCCCAGCATTTT. Its protein is CASTGTGNQPQHF.

In its sample, this clonotype was seen a few times. This chain connects TRBV6-1 to TRBJ2-1; weak D call: TRBD2 (5 bases). V lost 7 bases and J lost 0, with 13 bases in between. The CDR3 totals 15 residues. Germline-derived CDR1 and CDR2 are MNHNS and SASEGT. The DNA of the CDR3 is TGTGCCAGCACTAGGACTGCTGGCTCCTACAATGAGCAGTTCTTC. Protein sequence: CASTRTAGSYNEQFF.

The chain joins TRBV6-5 to TRBJ2-2, with D unresolved. This CDR3 is built from 13 residues. The V gene's germline CDR1 is MNHEY and CDR2 SVGAGI. The V and J ends lost 2 bases and 6 bases respectively, with 7 bases between them. Here the CDR3 DNA reads TGTGCCAGCAGTTACAAGTCCGCCGGGGAGCTGTTTTTT. Its translation: CASSYKSAGELFF.

The table lists this clonotype with a few counts. The chain combines TRBV7-6 with TRBJ1-1; D is unresolved. Trimming pared 1 base from V and 6 bases from J, leaving 9 bases between. There are 13 residues in the CDR3. Germline V lookup: CDR1 SGHVS, CDR2 FNYEAQ. The CDR3 nucleotides read TGTGCCAGCAGCTTAGGAGGTGGTTCTGAAGCTTTCTTT. Translated: CASSLGGGSEAFF.

The V call is TRBV10-3, the J call TRBJ1-1; a weak D match, TRBD1 (5 bases). CDR1 and CDR2 from the germline V gene are ENHRY and SYGVKD. V shed 0 bases and J shed 7 bases, with 9 bases lying between them. The CDR3 spans 13 residues. In nucleotides, the CDR3 is TGTGCCATCAGTGAGTCCGGGGGGGGTGAAGCTTTCTTT. It is translated as CAISESGGGEAFF.

This clonotype was recorded a few times. V usage is TRBV9 and J usage is TRBJ1-1, with a weak D call TRBD1 (5 bases). The CDR3 contains 12 residues. The V gene's germline CDR1 is SGDLS and CDR2 YYNGEE. The germline V and J ends were trimmed by 4 bases and 7 bases, with 11 bases remaining between them. The CDR3 reads CASSRTGGEAFF. Written as DNA, the CDR3 is TGTGCCAGCAGCCGAACCGGGGGTGAAGCTTTCTTT.

The chain couples TRBV20-1 to TRBJ2-7, with TRBD1 matching 10 bases. CDR3 length: 14 amino acids. V lost 6 bases, J lost 5 bases, and 10 bases stayed unmatched. CDR1 and CDR2 from the germline V gene are DFQATT and SNEGSKA (reference sequence). The CDR3 loop is CSAKDRDRGHEQYF. Here the CDR3 DNA reads TGCAGTGCAAAAGACCGGGACAGGGGTCACGAGCAGTACTTC.

V gene TRBV11-2 combines with J gene TRBJ2-1; D remains ambiguous. Between the trimmed V and J ends, which lost 1 base and 2 bases, there was a span of 12 bases. This CDR3 spans 16 amino acids. Germline V lookup: CDR1 SGHAT, CDR2 FQNNGV. CDR3 in amino acids: CASSLARVTPYNEQFF. In DNA form, the CDR3 reads TGTGCCAGCAGCTTAGCCCGGGTTACCCCCTACAATGAGCAGTTCTTC.

The genes are TRBV11-2 and TRBJ2-3; D may be TRBD1 or TRBD2 (5 bases each). The CDR3 totals 17 residues. V dropped 4 bases and J dropped 0 bases, with 17 bases sitting between them. The germline V gene encodes CDR1 SGHAT and CDR2 FQNNGV. DNA for the CDR3: TGTGCCAGCAGCTGGCCCGGGACGCAAGTTAGCACAGATACGCAGTATTTT. Translation: CASSWPGTQVSTDTQYF. Based on the CDR3 plus reference TRBV11-2 and TRBJ2-3, the full variable domain is EAGVAQSPRYKIIEKRQSVAFWCNPISGHATLYWYQQILGQGPKLLIQFQNNGVVDDSQLPKDRFSAERLKGVDSTLKIQPAKLEDSAVYLCASSWPGTQVSTDTQYFGPGTRLTVL.

This clonotype was seen a few times. The chain carries TRBV20-1 and TRBJ2-7, with TRBD1 as a possible D gene (5 bases). The CDR3 runs to 13 residues. Trimming removed 1 base from V and 4 bases from J, with 11 bases in between. Germline V CDR1 and CDR2: DFQATT, SNEGSKA (reference sequence). The CDR3 nucleotides are TGCAGTGCTAGAGCAGGGATGCTTTACGAGCAGTACTTC. It codes for CSARAGMLYEQYF.

The rearrangement uses TRBV9 and TRBJ2-5; D remains unclear. CDR3 length equals 14 residues. CDR1 is SGDLS, CDR2 YYNGEE, per germline. The V end was cut by 4 bases, the J end by 2 bases, with 12 bases between. In DNA, the CDR3 is TGTGCCAGCAGCCCTGTTGGAACACAAGAGACCCAGTACTTC. Translating it yields CASSPVGTQETQYF.

This clonotype was observed a handful of times. The chain links TRBV7-9 to TRBJ1-3; D gene uncertain. Germline V gene sequence: CDR1 SEHNR, CDR2 FQNEAQ (reference sequence). The V gene lost 4 bases and the J gene lost 4 bases, with 14 bases spanning the gap. This CDR3 is 15 amino acids long. As DNA, the CDR3 is TGTGCCAGCAGCTCGCCGGACGTCCGCGGAAACACCATATATTTT. This codes for CASSSPDVRGNTIYF.

This clonotype occurred many times. V is TRBV6-2 or TRBV6-3 and J is TRBJ1-6; no reliable D call. Trimming removed 2 bases from V and 0 bases from J, with 26 bases in between. Germline V CDR1 and CDR2: MNHEY, SVGEGT. The CDR3 loop spans 22 amino acids. CDR3 DNA: TGTGCCAGCAGTTACGCCCCCGGCGGGCAGAGCCTATTCTCCTCCTATAATTCACCCCTCCACTTT. This gives the protein CASSYAPGGQSLFSSYNSPLHF.

The chain has TRBV6-2 or TRBV6-3 and TRBJ2-1; 7 nucleotides match TRBD2. Trimming took 8 bases from V and 0 from J; bases not matched to a gene: 1. This CDR3 spans 13 amino acids. Germline lookup yields CDR1 MNHEY and CDR2 SVGEGT. The CDR3 protein is CASGTTSYNEQFF. CDR3 DNA: TGTGCCAGCGGGACTACCTCCTACAATGAGCAGTTCTTC.

This clonotype was counted only a few times. The J gene is TRBJ2-1, the V gene TRBV9; D is uncertain. CDR3 size: 12 residues. V was clipped by 4 bases and J by 7 bases, with 9 bases between them. Germline CDR1 SGDLS, CDR2 YYNGEE. CDR3 sequence (DNA): TGTGCCAGCAGCACCGACGGAAATGAGCAGTTCTTC. Its translation is CASSTDGNEQFF.

This clonotype has only a few counts. This sequence joins TRBV7-9 and TRBJ2-3; 9 nucleotides align to TRBD2. In germline, CDR1 is SEHNR, CDR2 FQNEAQ (reference sequence). With 5 bases clipped from V and 6 bases from J, the junction kept 9 bases outside the gene matches. The CDR3 loop spans 15 amino acids. The CDR3 DNA reads as TGTGCCAGCAGCCTTCTAGCGGGATCTTCTGATACGCAGTATTTT. It is translated as CASSLLAGSSDTQYF.

The rearrangement joins TRBV11-2 to TRBJ2-5; D gene ambiguous. CDR3 size: 15 residues. Per the germline V gene, CDR1 is SGHAT and CDR2 is FQNNGV. The germline V and J ends were trimmed by 5 bases and 1 base, with 14 bases remaining between them. The DNA of the CDR3 is TGTGCCAGCAGCCGGACCTACTCCTTCCAAGAGACCCAGTACTTC. Encoded protein: CASSRTYSFQETQYF. The full variable domain, completed using reference TRBV11-2 and TRBJ2-5, is EAGVAQSPRYKIIEKRQSVAFWCNPISGHATLYWYQQILGQGPKLLIQFQNNGVVDDSQLPKDRFSAERLKGVDSTLKIQPAKLEDSAVYLCASSRTYSFQETQYFGPGTRLLVL.

In this sample, this clonotype turned up a few times. The CDR3 loop is CASSLLGPQSSYEQYF. In DNA form, the CDR3 reads TGTGCCAGCAGCTTACTGGGACCTCAGAGCTCCTACGAGCAGTACTTC. The V gene is TRBV11-2, the J gene TRBJ2-7; D may correspond to TRBD1 or TRBD2 (5 bases each). CDR1 SGHAT and CDR2 FQNNGV come from the germline V gene. V shed 2 bases and J shed 0 bases, with 14 bases lying between them. The CDR3 is 16 residues long.

This rearrangement joins TRBV7-9 to TRBJ1-1, with TRBD1 matching over 9 bases. The CDR3 loop spans 15 amino acids. CDR1 is SEHNR and CDR2 is FQNEAQ in the germline V gene (reference sequence). J was trimmed by 1 base and V by 7 bases; bases with no gene match: 7. CDR3 nucleotides: TGTGCCAGCAAACCCTGGACAGGGGCGAACACTGAAGCTTTCTTT. Its protein product is CASKPWTGANTEAFF.

The chain uses TRBV10-3 and TRBJ1-2; D unresolved. V was cut by 0 bases and J by 2 bases, with 4 bases left in between. CDR1 is ENHRY, CDR2 SYGVKD, per germline. The CDR3 loop spans 13 amino acids. The CDR3 is CAISESQNYGYTF. CDR3 nucleotides: TGTGCCATCAGTGAGTCCCAGAACTATGGCTACACCTTC.

The CDR3 DNA follows: TGCAGTGCTAATCCGGTAGGACTAGCGAGCTCCTACGAGCAGTACTTC. As protein: CSANPVGLASSYEQYF. The chain carries TRBV20-1 and TRBJ2-7; 9 bases match TRBD2. The CDR3 totals 16 residues. Trimming at V came to 4 bases and at J to 0 bases, leaving 10 bases not matched to a gene. The germline V gene encodes CDR1 DFQATT and CDR2 SNEGSKA (reference sequence).

This clonotype was counted between two and nine times. The chain recombines TRBV3-1 with TRBJ1-1, with TRBD1 matching over 7 bases. After removal of 1 base from V and 4 bases from J, the junction contained 9 bases not matched to a gene. This CDR3 spans 16 amino acids. Per germline, CDR1 LGHDT and CDR2 YNNKEL (reference sequence). This chain's CDR3 is CASSQVTGAGGTEAFF. The CDR3 DNA reads as TGTGCCAGCAGCCAAGTCACAGGGGCGGGTGGCACTGAAGCTTTCTTT.

V gene TRBV27 combines with J gene TRBJ2-7; 8 bases are a match to TRBD2. The CDR3 is 15 residues long. Germline assignment: CDR1 MNHEY and CDR2 SMNVEV (reference sequence). Trimming at V came to 4 bases and at J to 0 bases, leaving 5 bases not matched to a gene. The CDR3 nucleotides are TGTGCCAGCAGTTGGAGAAGCGGGAGCTCCTACGAGCAGTACTTC. Translating it yields CASSWRSGSSYEQYF.